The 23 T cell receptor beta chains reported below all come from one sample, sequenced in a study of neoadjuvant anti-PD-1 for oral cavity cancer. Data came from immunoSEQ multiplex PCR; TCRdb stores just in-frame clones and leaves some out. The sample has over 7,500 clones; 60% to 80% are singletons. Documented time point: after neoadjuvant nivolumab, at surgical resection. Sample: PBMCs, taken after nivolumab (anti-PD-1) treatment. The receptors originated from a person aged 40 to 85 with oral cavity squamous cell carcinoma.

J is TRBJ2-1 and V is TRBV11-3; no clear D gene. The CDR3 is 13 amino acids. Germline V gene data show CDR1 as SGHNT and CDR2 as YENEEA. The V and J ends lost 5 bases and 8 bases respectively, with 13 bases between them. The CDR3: CASSRRGPDEQFF. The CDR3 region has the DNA TGTGCCAGCAGCCGACGTGGCCCGGATGAGCAGTTCTTC.

The CDR3, as DNA: TGTGCCAGCAGCCCAAGAAAGTATAATTCACCCCTCCACTTT. Protein product: CASSPRKYNSPLHF. The chain recombines TRBV5-6 with TRBJ1-6; D uncertain. The CDR3 consists of 14 residues. Looked up from germline, CDR1 is SGHDT and CDR2 is YYEEEE. V lost 4 bases, J lost 4 bases, and 9 bases lay in between.

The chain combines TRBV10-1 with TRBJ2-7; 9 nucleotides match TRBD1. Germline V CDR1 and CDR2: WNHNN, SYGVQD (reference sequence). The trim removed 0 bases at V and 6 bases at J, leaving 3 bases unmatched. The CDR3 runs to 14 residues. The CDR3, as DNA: TGCGCCAGCAGTGAGTCGCGACAGGGGGGCGAGCAGTACTTC. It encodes CASSESRQGGEQYF.

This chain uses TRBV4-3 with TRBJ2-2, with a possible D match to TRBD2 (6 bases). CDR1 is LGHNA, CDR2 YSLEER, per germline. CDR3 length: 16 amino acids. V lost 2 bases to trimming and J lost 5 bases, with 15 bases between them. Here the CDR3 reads CASSQPSTSQTGELFF. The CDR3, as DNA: TGCGCCAGCAGCCAACCTTCGACTAGTCAAACCGGGGAGCTGTTTTTT.

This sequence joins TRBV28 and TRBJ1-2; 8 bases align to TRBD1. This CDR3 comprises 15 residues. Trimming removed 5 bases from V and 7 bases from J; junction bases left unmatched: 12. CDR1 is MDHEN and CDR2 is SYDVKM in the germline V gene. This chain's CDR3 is CASSLSGQGIFGYTF. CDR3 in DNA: TGTGCCAGCAGTCTAAGCGGACAGGGCATATTTGGCTACACCTTC.

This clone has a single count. The chain's CDR3 is CASSPQGSGANVLTF. Here the CDR3 DNA reads TGTGCCAGCAGCCCCCAGGGCTCTGGGGCCAACGTCCTGACTTTC. The chain carries TRBV2 and TRBJ2-6; D might be TRBD1 (5 bases). V shed 6 bases and J shed 0 bases, with 9 bases lying between them. The germline gives CDR1 SNHLY, CDR2 FYNNEI. CDR3 length: 15 residues.

CDR3 protein: CASSLEGVGELFF. The CDR3 bases are TGTGCCAGCAGTTTGGAAGGGGTCGGGGAGCTGTTTTTT. The genes are TRBV6-1 and TRBJ2-2, with a tentative D call TRBD1 (5 bases). The V and J ends lost 5 bases and 7 bases respectively, with 11 bases between them. Germline V gene data show CDR1 as MNHNS and CDR2 as SASEGT. CDR3 size: 13 residues.

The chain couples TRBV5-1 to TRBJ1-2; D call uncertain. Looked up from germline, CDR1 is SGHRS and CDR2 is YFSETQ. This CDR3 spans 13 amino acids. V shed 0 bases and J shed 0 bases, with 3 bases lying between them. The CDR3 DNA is TGCGCCAGCAGCTTGGCAGCTAACTATGGCTACACCTTC. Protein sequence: CASSLAANYGYTF.

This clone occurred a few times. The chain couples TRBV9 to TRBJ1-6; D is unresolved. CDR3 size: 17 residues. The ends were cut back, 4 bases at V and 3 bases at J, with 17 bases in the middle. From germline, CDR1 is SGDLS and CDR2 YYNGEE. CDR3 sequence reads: CASSLAGGRFYNSPLHF. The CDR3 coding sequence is TGTGCCAGCAGCTTGGCAGGCGGGCGATTCTATAATTCACCCCTCCACTTT.

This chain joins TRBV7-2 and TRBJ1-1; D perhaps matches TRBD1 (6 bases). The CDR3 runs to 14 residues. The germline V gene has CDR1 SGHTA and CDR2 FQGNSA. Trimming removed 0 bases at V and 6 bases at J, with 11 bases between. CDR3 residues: CASSLAGGGAEAFF. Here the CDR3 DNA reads TGTGCCAGCAGCTTAGCGGGTGGGGGCGCTGAAGCTTTCTTT.

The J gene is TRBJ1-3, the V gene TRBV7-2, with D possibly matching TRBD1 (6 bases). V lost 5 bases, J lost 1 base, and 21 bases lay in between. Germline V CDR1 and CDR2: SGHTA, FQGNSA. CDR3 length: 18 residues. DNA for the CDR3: TGTGCCAGCAGCAACCGACTTATAGGGGGAGGGTCTGGAAACACCATATATTTT. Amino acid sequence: CASSNRLIGGGSGNTIYF.

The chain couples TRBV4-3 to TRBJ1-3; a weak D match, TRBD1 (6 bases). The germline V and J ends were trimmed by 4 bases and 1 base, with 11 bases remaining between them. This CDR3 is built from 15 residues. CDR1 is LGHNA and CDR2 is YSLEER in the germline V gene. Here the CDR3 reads CASSLEQGSGNTIYF. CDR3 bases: TGCGCCAGCAGCCTAGAACAGGGTTCTGGAAACACCATATATTTT.

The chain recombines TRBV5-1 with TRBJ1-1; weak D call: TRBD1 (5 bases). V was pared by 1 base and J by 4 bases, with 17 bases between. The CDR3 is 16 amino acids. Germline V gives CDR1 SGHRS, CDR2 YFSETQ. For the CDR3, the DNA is TGCGCCAGCAGCTTGTTGCTGGGCAGGGAGGGCACTGAAGCTTTCTTT. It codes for CASSLLLGREGTEAFF.

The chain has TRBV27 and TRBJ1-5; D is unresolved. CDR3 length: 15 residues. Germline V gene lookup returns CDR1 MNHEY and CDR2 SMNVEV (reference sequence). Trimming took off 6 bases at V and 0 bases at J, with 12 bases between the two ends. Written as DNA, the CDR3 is TGTGCCAGCAGAAAGTTCGGGATTAGCAATCAGCCCCAGCATTTT. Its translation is CASRKFGISNQPQHF.

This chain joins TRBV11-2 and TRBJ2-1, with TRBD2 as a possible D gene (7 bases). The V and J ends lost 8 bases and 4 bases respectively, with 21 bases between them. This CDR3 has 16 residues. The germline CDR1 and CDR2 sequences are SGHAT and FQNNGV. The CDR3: CASLLRWGGRYNEQFF. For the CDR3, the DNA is TGTGCCAGCCTACTCCGGTGGGGGGGGCGTTACAATGAGCAGTTCTTC.

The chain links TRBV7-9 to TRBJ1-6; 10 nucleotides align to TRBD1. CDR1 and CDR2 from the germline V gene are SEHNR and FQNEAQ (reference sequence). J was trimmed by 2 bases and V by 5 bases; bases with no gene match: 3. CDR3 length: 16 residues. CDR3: CASSLGQGTYNSPLHF. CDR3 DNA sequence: TGTGCCAGCAGCCTGGGACAGGGGACCTATAATTCACCCCTCCACTTT.

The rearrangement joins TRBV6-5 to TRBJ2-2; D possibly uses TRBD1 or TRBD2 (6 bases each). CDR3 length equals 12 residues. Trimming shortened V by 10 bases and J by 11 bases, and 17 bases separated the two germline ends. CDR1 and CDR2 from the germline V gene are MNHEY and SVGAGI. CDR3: CATRRGAEELFF. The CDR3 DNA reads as TGTGCCACGCGAAGGGGGGCAGAAGAGCTGTTTTTT.

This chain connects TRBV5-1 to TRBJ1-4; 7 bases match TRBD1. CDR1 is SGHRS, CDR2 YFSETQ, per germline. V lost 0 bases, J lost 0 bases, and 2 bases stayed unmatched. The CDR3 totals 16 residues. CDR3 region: CASSLAGGTTNEKLFF. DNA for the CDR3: TGCGCCAGCAGCTTGGCAGGGGGGACAACTAATGAAAAACTGTTTTTT.

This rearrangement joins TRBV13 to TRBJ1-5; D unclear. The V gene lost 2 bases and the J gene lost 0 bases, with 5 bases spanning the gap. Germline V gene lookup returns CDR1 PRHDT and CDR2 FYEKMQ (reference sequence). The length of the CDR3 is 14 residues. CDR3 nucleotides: TGTGCCAGCAGCTTAAGAAATAGCAATCAGCCCCAGCATTTT. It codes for CASSLRNSNQPQHF.

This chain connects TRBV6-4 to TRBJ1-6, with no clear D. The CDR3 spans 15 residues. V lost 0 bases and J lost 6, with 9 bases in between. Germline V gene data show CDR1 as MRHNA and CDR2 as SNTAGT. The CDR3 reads CASSDSGRFNSPLHF. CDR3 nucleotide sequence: TGTGCCAGCAGTGACTCCGGGAGGTTTAATTCACCCCTCCACTTT.

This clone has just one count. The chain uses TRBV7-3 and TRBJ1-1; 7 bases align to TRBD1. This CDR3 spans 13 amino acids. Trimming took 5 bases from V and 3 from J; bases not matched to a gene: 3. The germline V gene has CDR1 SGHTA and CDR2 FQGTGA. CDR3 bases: TGTGCCAGCAGCGTAGACAGGGACACTGAAGCTTTCTTT. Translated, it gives CASSVDRDTEAFF.

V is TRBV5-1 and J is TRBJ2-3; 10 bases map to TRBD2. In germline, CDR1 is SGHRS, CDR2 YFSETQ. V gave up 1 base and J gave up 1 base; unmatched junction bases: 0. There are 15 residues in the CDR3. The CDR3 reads CASSLTSGGTDTQYF. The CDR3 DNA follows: TGCGCCAGCAGCTTGACTAGCGGGGGCACAGATACGCAGTATTTT.

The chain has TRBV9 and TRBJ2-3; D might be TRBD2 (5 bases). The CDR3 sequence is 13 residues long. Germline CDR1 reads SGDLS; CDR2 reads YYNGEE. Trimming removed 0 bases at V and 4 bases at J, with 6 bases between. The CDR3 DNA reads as TGTGCCAGCAGCGTAGGAGGGTCAGATACGCAGTATTTT. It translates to CASSVGGSDTQYF.